This TCR beta chain was captured by sequencing in a study of blood T cell repertoires in COVID-19. Study context: The study drew acute and convalescent COVID-19 samples from the United States, Italy and Spain. T cells, B-cell-depleted T cells, or PBMCs provided the cDNA or gDNA that served as material.

Germline CDR1 and CDR2: MNHEY and SMNVEV (reference sequence). The CDR3 totals 15 residues. Trimming removed 3 bases from V and 3 bases from J, with 14 bases in between. Per the authors' pipeline: The assay estimated nucleated cells by amplifying reference gene primers. Produced via immunoSEQ multiplex PCR; TCRdb's table is partial and in-frame only. V, J and clone size are those of that table, while D and trimming were read from the DNA. The repertoire holds around 260,000 clones, with approximately 90% as singletons. Seattle's enrolled individuals joined amid active infection and were then monitored longitudinally.

The sequencing sample was made of peripheral blood. This clonotype originated in a woman aged 25 to 39 with COVID-19, enrolled during active disease. The V call is TRBV27, the J call TRBJ1-2; a possible D gene is TRBD1 (5 bases). The CDR3, as DNA: TGTGCCAGCAGTTTCTCCCCTGACAGCTACTATGGCTACACCTTC. Translating it yields CASSFSPDSYYGYTF.